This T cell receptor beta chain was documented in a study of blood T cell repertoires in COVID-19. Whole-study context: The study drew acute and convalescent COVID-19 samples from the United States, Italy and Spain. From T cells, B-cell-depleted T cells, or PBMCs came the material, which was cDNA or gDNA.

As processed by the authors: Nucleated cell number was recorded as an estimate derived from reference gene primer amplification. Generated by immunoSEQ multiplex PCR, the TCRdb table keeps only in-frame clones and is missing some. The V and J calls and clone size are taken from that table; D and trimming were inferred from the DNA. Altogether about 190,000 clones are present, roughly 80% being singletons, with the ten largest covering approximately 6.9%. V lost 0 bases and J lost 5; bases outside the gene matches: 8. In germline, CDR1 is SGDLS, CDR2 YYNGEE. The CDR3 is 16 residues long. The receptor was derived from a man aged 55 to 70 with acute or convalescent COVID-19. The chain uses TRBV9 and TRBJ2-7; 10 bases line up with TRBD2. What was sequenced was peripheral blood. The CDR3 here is CASSVDPSGRGDEQYF. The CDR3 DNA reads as TGTGCCAGCAGCGTAGATCCTAGCGGGAGAGGAGACGAGCAGTACTTC.